The clone carrying this T cell receptor beta chain has at least ten counts. The CDR3 consists of 16 residues. The germline gives CDR1 LNHNV, CDR2 YYDKDF (reference sequence). The V gene end was trimmed by 4 bases and the J gene end by 4 bases; junction bases not matched to a gene: 8. TCRdb independently ran MiXCR on the RT-PCR reads; one entry per CDR3 protein. The data hold about 700,000 distinct CDR3 sequences, with 12% to 15% observed a single time. The genes are TRBV15 and TRBJ2-1, with TRBD2 matching 9 bases. This clonotype originated in a female donor in good health, serving as a healthy control. The sample comprised memory CD4+ T cells from blood. CDR3 coding DNA: TGTGCCACCAGCACGCTCTCTAGCGGGGCTTACAATGAGCAGTTCTTC. It is translated as CATSTLSSGAYNEQFF.